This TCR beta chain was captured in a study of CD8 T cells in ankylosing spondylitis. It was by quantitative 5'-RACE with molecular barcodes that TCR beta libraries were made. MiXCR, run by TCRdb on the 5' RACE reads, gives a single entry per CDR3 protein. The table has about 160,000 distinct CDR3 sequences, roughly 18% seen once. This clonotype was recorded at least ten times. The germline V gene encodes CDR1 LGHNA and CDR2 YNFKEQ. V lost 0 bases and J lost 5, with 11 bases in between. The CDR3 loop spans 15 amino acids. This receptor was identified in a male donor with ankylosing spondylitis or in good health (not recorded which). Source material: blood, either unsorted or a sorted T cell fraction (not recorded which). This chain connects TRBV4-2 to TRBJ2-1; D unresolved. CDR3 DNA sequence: TGTGCCAGCAGCCAAGAGCTCCTCTCTAACAATGAGCAGTTCTTC. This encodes CASSQELLSNNEQFF.